Presented here are 5 T cell receptor beta chains from one specimen sequenced in a study of cytomegalovirus exposure and HLA in healthy donors. The PCR ran on 60 Vbeta and 13 Jbeta primers. Assay: immunoSEQ multiplex PCR; the TCRdb copy retains only in-frame clones and omits some. The sample lists 210,000 or so clones; around 89% were seen once. Source material: PBMCs. Every receptor here comes from a young woman in good health and CMV-seronegative.

The chain carries TRBV7-9 and TRBJ1-1, with D perhaps matching TRBD1 (5 bases). Trimming took off 1 base at V and 1 base at J, with 10 bases between the two ends. Germline values: CDR1 SEHNR, CDR2 FQNEAQ (reference sequence). The CDR3 covers 15 residues. CDR3 DNA: TGTGCCAGCAGCTTAGAGCCAGGGCCGAACACTGAAGCTTTCTTT. It is translated as CASSLEPGPNTEAFF. Drawing the rest from reference TRBV7-9 and TRBJ1-1, the complete variable domain is DTGVSQNPRHKITKRGQNVTFRCDPISEHNRLYWYRQTLGQGPEFLTYFQNEAQLEKSRLLSDRFSAERPKGSFSTLEIQRTEQGDSAMYLCASSLEPGPNTEAFFGQGTRLTVV.

CDR3 sequence: CASSQWNLRGLAENNEQFF. CDR3 sequence (DNA): TGCGCCAGCAGCCAATGGAATTTGAGGGGGCTAGCTGAGAACAATGAGCAGTTCTTC. This chain uses TRBV5-1 with TRBJ2-1; 7 positions agree with TRBD1. The ends lost 4 bases at V and 5 bases at J; junction bases unmatched: 21. The CDR3 contains 19 residues. Per the germline V gene, CDR1 is SGHRS and CDR2 is YFSETQ.

V gene TRBV7-2 combines with J gene TRBJ1-1, with TRBD1 identical over 7 bases. From germline, CDR1 is SGHTA and CDR2 FQGNSA. The CDR3 totals 15 residues. V lost 6 bases, J lost 3 bases, and 10 bases stayed unmatched. As DNA, the CDR3 is TGTGCCAGCAGTCAAACAGGGGTCGGTTACACTGAAGCTTTCTTT. Protein: CASSQTGVGYTEAFF.

The chain has TRBV14 and TRBJ2-7, with D possibly being TRBD2 (5 bases). This CDR3 is 16 amino acids long. The V gene's germline CDR1 is SGHDN and CDR2 FVKESK. V dropped 3 bases and J dropped 6 bases, with 21 bases sitting between them. This CDR3 is CASSHSRTRRRAEQYF. The CDR3 bases are TGTGCCAGCAGCCACTCTAGAACTAGACGACGCGCCGAGCAGTACTTC.

The rearrangement joins TRBV27 to TRBJ1-4, with TRBD1 identical over 8 bases. Germline V gene lookup returns CDR1 MNHEY and CDR2 SMNVEV (reference sequence). The CDR3 runs 14 residues. Germline trimming cut 4 bases from V and 10 bases from J; bases unmatched to any gene: 8. This CDR3 is CASSSGQGAAKLFF. The DNA of the CDR3 is TGTGCCAGCAGTTCAGGCCAGGGGGCTGCAAAACTGTTTTTT.